This T cell receptor (beta chain) was obtained from a study of blood T cell repertoires in COVID-19. About the study: Both acute and convalescent COVID-19 samples were obtained from the United States, Italy and Spain. PBMCs, B-cell-depleted T cells, or T cells provided the cDNA or gDNA that made up the material.

Donors in Cohort 3 who had recovered were those with two negative PCRs, healthcare professional clearance, or resolution of their symptoms. Sequenced by immunoSEQ multiplex PCR; TCRdb stores in-frame clones only, minus some. This sample has 200,000 to 250,000 clones; 85% occur once, and the top ten carry 18%. Sequenced sample: PBMCs or T cells enriched from blood (not recorded which). The source is a man aged 40-49 years who had recovered from COVID-19.

The CDR3 protein is CASSQGQGETGELFF. Written as DNA, the CDR3 is TGTGCCAGCAGCCAAGGGCAGGGGGAAACCGGGGAGCTGTTTTTT. This chain joins TRBV4-2 and TRBJ2-2; 7 nucleotides line up with TRBD1. The CDR3 spans 15 residues. The germline V gene encodes CDR1 LGHNA and CDR2 YNFKEQ. The V gene end was trimmed by 1 base and the J gene end by 5 bases; junction bases not matched to a gene: 4.